The 27 T cell receptor beta chains reported below all come from one sample, sequenced in a study of T cell changes during pregnancy in multiple sclerosis. Measured with immunoSEQ multiplex PCR; TCRdb has only the in-frame clones, and not every one. This repertoire shows fewer than 40,000 clones, roughly 87% found once; its top ten account for about 4.8%. This specimen consisted of CD8+ T cells from peripheral blood mononuclear cells, obtained in the first trimester of pregnancy. These receptors originate from a female donor with multiple sclerosis, enrolled in a pregnancy study.

This sequence joins TRBV19 and TRBJ2-7; D is possibly TRBD1 (5 bases). This CDR3 is 15 amino acids long. Deletions cut 1 base from V and 3 bases from J, with 13 bases between. The germline gives CDR1 LNHDA, CDR2 SQIVND (reference sequence). The CDR3 spells CASSIAGRALYEQYF. The CDR3 DNA is TGTGCCAGTAGTATAGCAGGCAGGGCCCTCTACGAGCAGTACTTC.

On this clone: This specimen includes other DNA sequences encoding the same CDR3. The chain has TRBV6-1 and TRBJ2-7, with 12 bases lining up with TRBD2. The J segment lost 4 bases and the V segment lost 1 base, leaving 2 bases of the junction unmatched. Germline loops: CDR1 MNHNS, CDR2 SASEGT. CDR3 size: 15 residues. As DNA, the CDR3 is TGTGCCAGCAGTGAAGGACTAGCGGGAGTGTACGAGCAGTACTTC. It yields the protein CASSEGLAGVYEQYF.

This clone was found once. The chain carries TRBV19 and TRBJ2-3; no clear D gene. CDR1 is LNHDA and CDR2 is SQIVND in the germline V gene (reference sequence). Trimming took 7 bases from V and 1 from J, leaving 9 bases between them. The CDR3 is 13 residues long. CDR3 coding DNA: TGTGCCAGTACCCTCACAGGCACAGATACGCAGTATTTT. It specifies CASTLTGTDTQYF.

V is TRBV13 and J is TRBJ2-7; D is perhaps TRBD1 (6 bases). From germline, CDR1 is PRHDT and CDR2 FYEKMQ (reference sequence). V lost 0 bases and J lost 4, with 19 bases in between. CDR3 length: 17 amino acids. The CDR3 coding sequence is TGTGCCAGCAGCTTAGGCGGGTTTACCCCAGGGGCGTACGAGCAGTACTTC. Its protein product is CASSLGGFTPGAYEQYF.

The rearrangement joins TRBV27 to TRBJ2-3, with TRBD2 as a possible D gene (6 bases). Trimming shortened V by 6 bases and J by 3 bases, and 16 bases separated the two germline ends. The CDR3 is 15 amino acids. Germline CDR1 MNHEY, CDR2 SMNVEV (reference sequence). CDR3 sequence: CASRQSGTLTDTQYF. The CDR3 DNA reads TGTGCCAGCAGACAATCCGGGACTCTGACAGATACGCAGTATTTT.

The V gene is TRBV29-1, the J gene TRBJ2-1; D is undetermined. Trimming removed 5 bases from V and 9 bases from J, with 11 bases in between. This CDR3 region has 11 residues. Germline V gene sequence: CDR1 SQVTM, CDR2 ANQGSEA. The CDR3 reads CSVLPTGEQFF. In DNA form, the CDR3 reads TGCAGCGTTCTCCCGACGGGTGAGCAGTTCTTC.

This chain connects TRBV19 to TRBJ2-1; 8 bases fit TRBD2. Trimming took 0 bases from V and 8 from J; bases not matched to a gene: 6. This CDR3 contains 15 residues. CDR1 LNHDA and CDR2 SQIVND come from the germline V gene (reference sequence). CDR3 sequence (DNA): TGTGCCAGTAGTATAGAGTCGGGAGGGCCCGATGAGCAGTTCTTC. Amino acids: CASSIESGGPDEQFF.

This sequence joins TRBV5-1 and TRBJ2-3, with TRBD2 identical over 9 bases. The CDR3 spans 20 residues. The V segment lost 1 base and the J segment 2 bases; nucleotides outside the gene matches: 17. Germline CDR1 SGHRS, CDR2 YFSETQ. The CDR3 DNA reads as TGCGCCAGCAGCTTGTATGCTAGCGGGGAACCCAGAAGGCCCACAGATACGCAGTATTTT. This translates into CASSLYASGEPRRPTDTQYF.

CDR3 amino acids: CASSPRGTSGPQHF. CDR3 DNA sequence: TGCGCCAGCAGCCCTAGAGGAACCTCCGGGCCCCAGCATTTT. J is TRBJ1-5 and V is TRBV10-1, with D hard to call. Germline V lookup: CDR1 WNHNN, CDR2 SYGVQD (reference sequence). The CDR3 spans 14 residues. V gave up 6 bases and J gave up 9 bases, with 18 bases separating them.

The J gene is TRBJ1-4, the V gene TRBV12-5; D unclear. V lost 7 bases and J lost 2, with 8 bases in between. The CDR3 is 13 amino acids. CDR1 and CDR2 from the germline V gene are LGHNT and FRNRAP. The chain's CDR3 is CASDGGTNEKLFF. The CDR3 DNA sequence: TGTGCTAGTGACGGAGGGACTAATGAAAAACTGTTTTTT.

The rearrangement uses TRBV28 and TRBJ2-1, with D possibly TRBD2 on 6 matching bases. Germline CDR1 is MDHEN and CDR2 is SYDVKM. This CDR3 region has 12 residues. Between the trimmed V and J ends, which lost 5 bases and 10 bases, there was a span of 12 bases. The CDR3 sequence: CASSLLAWEQFF. Written as DNA, the CDR3 is TGTGCCAGCAGTCTACTAGCATGGGAGCAGTTCTTC. Drawing the rest from reference TRBV28 and TRBJ2-1, the complete variable domain is DVKVTQSSRYLVKRTGEKVFLECVQDMDHENMFWYRQDPGLGLRLIYFSYDVKMKEKGDIPEGYSVSREKKERFSLILESASTNQTSMYLCASSLLAWEQFFGPGTRLTVL.

This clone was seen more than once but under ten times. The chain is built from TRBV19 and TRBJ1-5; 7 bases match TRBD1. The V and J ends lost 9 bases and 6 bases, in that order; junction bases with no gene match: 8. The CDR3 has 13 residues. CDR1 is LNHDA and CDR2 is SQIVND in the germline V gene (reference sequence). The CDR3 is CASSDRVGQPQHF. The CDR3 DNA reads TGTGCCAGCTCTGACAGGGTCGGTCAGCCCCAGCATTTT.

The J gene is TRBJ2-5, the V gene TRBV11-2; D remains unclear. The CDR3 has 13 residues. Trimming took off 0 bases at V and 5 bases at J, with 7 bases between the two ends. Germline values: CDR1 SGHAT, CDR2 FQNNGV. This CDR3 reads CASSLDSRETQYF. Here the CDR3 DNA reads TGTGCCAGCAGCTTAGATTCCAGGGAGACCCAGTACTTC.

CDR3 protein: CAIGIGGSYEQYF. The CDR3 nucleotides are TGTGCCATCGGTATAGGGGGCTCTTACGAGCAGTACTTC. The rearrangement joins TRBV10-3 to TRBJ2-7; 7 bases fit TRBD1. CDR1 is ENHRY and CDR2 is SYGVKD in the germline V gene. The J segment lost 4 bases and the V segment lost 8 bases, leaving 8 bases of the junction unmatched. The CDR3 has 13 amino acids.

The chain carries TRBV2 and TRBJ2-7; 7 bases match TRBD2. This CDR3 has 16 residues. Germline assignment: CDR1 SNHLY and CDR2 FYNNEI. The trim removed 7 bases at V and 4 bases at J, leaving 16 bases unmatched. The CDR3 region is CASTLSPEGRGYEQYF. CDR3 nucleotides: TGTGCCAGCACCCTAAGTCCGGAGGGGAGGGGTTACGAGCAGTACTTC.

The chain combines TRBV7-8 with TRBJ2-3, with D tentatively TRBD2 (6 bases). Trimming cost V 2 bases and J 5 bases, with 14 bases left between them. Looked up from germline, CDR1 is SGHVS and CDR2 is FQNEAQ. The CDR3 has 15 amino acids. This CDR3 is CASSLTASDIDTQYF. The CDR3 DNA reads TGTGCCAGCAGCTTAACGGCTAGCGATATAGATACGCAGTATTTT. Full variable domain (missing parts from reference TRBV7-8 and TRBJ2-3): GAGVSQSPRYKVAKRGQDVALRCDPISGHVSLFWYQQALGQGPEFLTYFQNEAQLDKSGLPSDRFFAERPEGSVSTLKIQRTQQEDSAVYLCASSLTASDIDTQYFGPGTRLTVL.

The rearrangement links TRBV19 to TRBJ2-7; D not certain. Germline CDR1 is LNHDA and CDR2 is SQIVND (reference sequence). With 0 bases removed from V and 2 bases from J, the gap between germline ends came to 5 bases. The CDR3 sequence is 13 residues long. The CDR3 region is CASSIDATYEQYF. In nucleotides, the CDR3 is TGTGCCAGTAGTATAGACGCGACCTACGAGCAGTACTTC.

The CDR3 DNA reads TGCGCCAGCAGCTTAAGCGGGAGAGTGAATGAGCAGTTCTTC. Protein product: CASSLSGRVNEQFF. The rearrangement uses TRBV5-1 and TRBJ2-1; 8 bases map to TRBD2. In germline, CDR1 is SGHRS, CDR2 YFSETQ. CDR3 size: 14 residues. J gave up 7 bases and V 2 bases, and 5 bases lay outside the gene matches.

The chain's CDR3 is CASSLERTGIETQYF. CDR3 DNA: TGTGCCAGCAGCTTAGAAAGGACAGGGATAGAGACCCAGTACTTC. The chain has TRBV11-2 and TRBJ2-5, with TRBD1 identical over 8 bases. The CDR3 is 15 residues long. After removal of 0 bases from V and 4 bases from J, the junction contained 4 bases not matched to a gene. Germline assignment: CDR1 SGHAT and CDR2 FQNNGV.

The chain employs TRBV12-1 and TRBJ1-1; TRBD1, the D gene given by the table, was not confirmed from the DNA. TRBV12-1 is a documented pseudogene. The CDR3 totals 16 residues. Here the CDR3 DNA reads TGTGCCAGCAGCCACGAGGACAGTCGGAGGTCCACTGAAGCTTTCTTT. Its translation: CASSHEDSRRSTEAFF.

This rearrangement joins TRBV4-1 to TRBJ2-3, with 9 nucleotides matching TRBD2. Trimming at V came to 8 bases and at J to 4 bases, leaving 16 bases not matched to a gene. Germline V lookup: CDR1 MGHRA, CDR2 YSYEKL. This CDR3 comprises 17 residues. CDR3 sequence reads: CASAPETSGVRADTQYF. As DNA, the CDR3 is TGCGCCAGCGCTCCCGAGACTAGCGGAGTGAGGGCAGATACGCAGTATTTT.

The genes are TRBV9 and TRBJ2-2, with 10 positions matching TRBD2. J gave up 2 bases and V 2 bases, and 6 bases lay outside the gene matches. CDR1 SGDLS and CDR2 YYNGEE come from the germline V gene. The CDR3 extends over 17 amino acids. The CDR3 DNA sequence: TGTGCCAGCAGCGTCCGGTCTAGCGGGGGAAACACCGGGGAGCTGTTTTTT. Amino acids: CASSVRSSGGNTGELFF.

This sequence joins TRBV30 and TRBJ2-1; 8 nucleotides match TRBD1. Unmatched junction bases numbered 7, after V lost 3 bases and J lost 9 bases. This CDR3 spans 13 amino acids. From germline, CDR1 is GTSNPN and CDR2 SVGIG (reference sequence). CDR3 sequence (DNA): TGTGCCTGGAGAAAGCAGGGGGCTAGTGAGCAGTTCTTC. This codes for CAWRKQGASEQFF.

The rearrangement links TRBV5-1 to TRBJ2-7; D might be TRBD2 (5 bases). The CDR3 sequence is 15 residues long. Germline CDR1 and CDR2: SGHRS and YFSETQ. V was cut by 0 bases and J by 2 bases, with 12 bases left in between. For the CDR3, the DNA is TGCGCCAGCAGCTTGGGCGGGTTTGGCCCCTACGAGCAGTACTTC. It codes for CASSLGGFGPYEQYF. The variable domain in full, completed from reference TRBV5-1 and TRBJ2-7, reads KAGVTQTPRYLIKTRGQQVTLSCSPISGHRSVSWYQQTPGQGLQFLFEYFSETQRNKGNFPGRFSGRQFSNSRSEMNVSTLELGDSALYLCASSLGGFGPYEQYFGPGTRLTVT.

The chain joins TRBV6-5 to TRBJ1-5; no clear D gene. Trimming took 2 bases from V and 7 from J, leaving 9 bases between them. The germline CDR1 and CDR2 sequences are MNHEY and SVGAGI. This CDR3 comprises 13 residues. The CDR3, as DNA: TGTGCCAGCAGTTACACGAGGGTACAGCCCCAGCATTTT. Translation gives CASSYTRVQPQHF.

For the CDR3, the DNA is TGTGCCAGCAGCTTAGGAGAACTTAACTCTGAAGCTTTCTTT. Translating it yields CASSLGELNSEAFF. The rearrangement uses TRBV7-6 and TRBJ1-1; D is ambiguous. Germline lookup yields CDR1 SGHVS and CDR2 FNYEAQ. This CDR3 has 14 residues. The V end was cut by 1 base, the J end by 6 bases, with 12 bases between.

The chain uses TRBV6-1 and TRBJ1-1; D remains unclear. V dropped 6 bases and J dropped 6 bases, with 20 bases sitting between them. CDR3 length: 15 residues. CDR1 and CDR2 from the germline V gene are MNHNS and SASEGT. CDR3 sequence reads: CASSSTRGGLAEAFF. The CDR3 coding sequence is TGTGCCAGCAGCTCAACCCGGGGAGGATTGGCTGAAGCTTTCTTT.